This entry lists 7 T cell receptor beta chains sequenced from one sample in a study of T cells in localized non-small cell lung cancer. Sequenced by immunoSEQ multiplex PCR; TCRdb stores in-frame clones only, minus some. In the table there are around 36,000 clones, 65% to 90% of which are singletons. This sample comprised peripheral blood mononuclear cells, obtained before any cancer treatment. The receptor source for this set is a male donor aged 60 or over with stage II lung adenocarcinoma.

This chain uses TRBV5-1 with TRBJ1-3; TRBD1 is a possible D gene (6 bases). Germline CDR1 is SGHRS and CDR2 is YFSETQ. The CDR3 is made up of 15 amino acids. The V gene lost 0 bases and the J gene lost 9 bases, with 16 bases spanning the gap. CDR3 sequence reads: CASSLAGTGRSTIYF. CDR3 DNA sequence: TGCGCCAGCAGCTTGGCCGGCACAGGGAGGAGCACCATATATTTT.

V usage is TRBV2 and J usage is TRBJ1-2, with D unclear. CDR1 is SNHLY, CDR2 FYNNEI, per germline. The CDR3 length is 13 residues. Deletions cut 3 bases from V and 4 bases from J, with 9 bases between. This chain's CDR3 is CASSENSLYGYTF. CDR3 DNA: TGTGCCAGCAGTGAGAACAGTCTCTATGGCTACACCTTC.

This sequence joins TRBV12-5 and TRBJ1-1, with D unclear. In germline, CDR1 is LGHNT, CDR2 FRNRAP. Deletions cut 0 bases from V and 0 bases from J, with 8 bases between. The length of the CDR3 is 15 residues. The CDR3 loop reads CASGLVHTMNTEAFF. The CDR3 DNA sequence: TGTGCTAGTGGTTTGGTACACACCATGAACACTGAAGCTTTCTTT.

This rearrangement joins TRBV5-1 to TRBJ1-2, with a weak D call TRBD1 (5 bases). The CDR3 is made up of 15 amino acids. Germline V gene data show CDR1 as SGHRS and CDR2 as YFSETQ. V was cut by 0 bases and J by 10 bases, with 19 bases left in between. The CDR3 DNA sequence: TGCGCCAGCAGCTTGGACGTGGGGAACAAGGGGACCTACACCTTC. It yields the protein CASSLDVGNKGTYTF.

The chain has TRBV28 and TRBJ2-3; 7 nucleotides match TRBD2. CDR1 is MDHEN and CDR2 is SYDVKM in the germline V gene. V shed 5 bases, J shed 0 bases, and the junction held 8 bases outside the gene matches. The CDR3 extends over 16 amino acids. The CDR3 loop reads CASSPRGGASTDTQYF. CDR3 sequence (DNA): TGTGCCAGCAGTCCCCGGGGAGGGGCTAGCACAGATACGCAGTATTTT. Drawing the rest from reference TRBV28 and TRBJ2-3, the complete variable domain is DVKVTQSSRYLVKRTGEKVFLECVQDMDHENMFWYRQDPGLGLRLIYFSYDVKMKEKGDIPEGYSVSREKKERFSLILESASTNQTSMYLCASSPRGGASTDTQYFGPGTRLTVL.

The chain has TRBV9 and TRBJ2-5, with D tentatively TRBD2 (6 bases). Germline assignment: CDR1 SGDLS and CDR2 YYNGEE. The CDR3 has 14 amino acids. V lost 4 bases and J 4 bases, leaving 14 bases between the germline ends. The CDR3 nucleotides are TGTGCCAGCAGCTACCTCCCCGGGGGAGAGACCCAGTACTTC. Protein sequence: CASSYLPGGETQYF. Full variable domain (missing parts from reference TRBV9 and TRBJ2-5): DSGVTQTPKHLITATGQRVTLRCSPRSGDLSVYWYQQSLDQGLQFLIQYYNGEERAKGNILERFSAQQFPDLHSELNLSSLELGDSALYFCASSYLPGGETQYFGPGTRLLVL.

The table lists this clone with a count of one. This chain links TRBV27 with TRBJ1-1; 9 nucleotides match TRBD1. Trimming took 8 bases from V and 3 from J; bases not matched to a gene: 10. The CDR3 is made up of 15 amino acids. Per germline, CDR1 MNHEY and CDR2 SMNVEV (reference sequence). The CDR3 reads CASQGQGKGDTEAFF. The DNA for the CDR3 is TGTGCCAGCCAGGGACAGGGTAAAGGGGACACTGAAGCTTTCTTT.